The 14 T cell receptor beta chains in this list originate from one sample, sequenced in a study of cytomegalovirus exposure and HLA in healthy donors. The PCR employed 60 Vbeta primers together with 13 Jbeta primers. Generated by immunoSEQ multiplex PCR, the TCRdb table keeps only in-frame clones and is missing some. The sample records 100,000 or so clones, around 80% being singletons. Sequencing was performed on PBMCs. These receptor sequences come from a female donor in good health and CMV-seronegative.

V is TRBV11-2 and J is TRBJ2-7; the match to TRBD1 covers 9 bases. The CDR3 extends over 16 amino acids. Germline V gene lookup returns CDR1 SGHAT and CDR2 FQNNGV. V was pared by 1 base and J by 3 bases, with 7 bases of the junction left unmatched. The CDR3 region has the DNA TGTGCCAGCAGCTTAGGTCGGACAGGGGACAACTACGAGCAGTACTTC. Its translation is CASSLGRTGDNYEQYF.

This clone was seen once. In nucleotides, the CDR3 is TGCGCCAGCAGTCAGTGTGGAGACAGGGGCGACTATGGCTACACCTTC. Encoded protein: CASSQCGDRGDYGYTF. The V call is TRBV23-1, the J call TRBJ1-2, with 8 bases matching TRBD1. TRBV23-1 has ORF status, its function being uncertain. The CDR3 has 16 residues. Trimming removed 3 bases from V and 3 bases from J; junction bases left unmatched: 9.

The J gene is TRBJ2-1, the V gene TRBV5-6; 8 nucleotides align to TRBD2. The CDR3 has 15 amino acids. The V and J ends lost 3 bases and 7 bases, in that order; junction bases with no gene match: 9. The germline V gene has CDR1 SGHDT and CDR2 YYEEEE. The CDR3 nucleotides are TGTGCCAGCAGCTCCCTCAGCGGGGGTTGGAATGAGCAGTTCTTC. This sequence encodes CASSSLSGGWNEQFF.

The J gene is TRBJ2-5, the V gene TRBV6-1, with 9 bases that match TRBD2. This CDR3 contains 17 residues. Germline V gives CDR1 MNHNS, CDR2 SASEGT. Trimming took 3 bases from V and 1 from J; bases not matched to a gene: 9. The CDR3 bases are TGTGCCAGCAGTGAGTTCGACAGCGGGGGGATCCAAGAGACCCAGTACTTC. As protein: CASSEFDSGGIQETQYF.

This chain uses TRBV18 with TRBJ1-3; 8 positions match TRBD1. V lost 6 bases, J lost 2 bases, and 9 bases stayed unmatched. This CDR3 region has 16 residues. In germline, CDR1 is KGHSH, CDR2 LQKENI. Here the CDR3 reads CASSYGQGFAGNTIYF. The CDR3 DNA reads as TGTGCCAGCTCCTACGGACAGGGTTTCGCTGGAAACACCATATATTTT.

The J gene is TRBJ1-5, the V gene TRBV12-1; no DNA check was done on the table's D call, TRBD1. TRBV12-1 is annotated as a pseudogene. The CDR3 is 18 amino acids. The CDR3 nucleotides are TGTGCCAGCAGCTGTTCCGGGACAGGGAATTATAGCAATCAGCCCCAGCATTTT. Its translation: CASSCSGTGNYSNQPQHF.

This rearrangement joins TRBV23-1 to TRBJ1-5; 7 bases align to TRBD1. TRBV23-1 is annotated as an ORF whose role is uncertain. After removal of 4 bases from V and 5 bases from J, the junction contained 5 bases not matched to a gene. CDR3 length: 14 residues. The CDR3 sequence is CASSPSRGDQPQHF. The CDR3 DNA is TGCGCCAGCAGTCCGTCCAGGGGGGATCAGCCCCAGCATTTT.

The chain carries TRBV5-1 and TRBJ2-2, with D perhaps TRBD2 (6 bases). This CDR3 contains 14 residues. Germline CDR1 SGHRS, CDR2 YFSETQ. Trimming took off 6 bases at V and 1 base at J, with 10 bases between the two ends. This chain's CDR3 is CASTAGRNTGELFF. For the CDR3, the DNA is TGCGCCAGCACCGCGGGGAGGAACACCGGGGAGCTGTTTTTT.

This chain connects TRBV30 to TRBJ2-4, with a weak D call TRBD1 (5 bases). Trimming cost V 0 bases and J 9 bases, with 12 bases left between them. Germline lookup yields CDR1 GTSNPN and CDR2 SVGIG (reference sequence). This CDR3 is built from 13 residues. The CDR3 sequence is CAWSVEGASIQYF. The CDR3 region has the DNA TGTGCCTGGAGTGTAGAAGGGGCTAGCATTCAGTACTTC.

In this sample, this clone turned up many times. Other nucleotide sequences from this sample produce the same CDR3. The chain uses TRBV11-2 and TRBJ2-3; D is unresolved. This CDR3 spans 12 amino acids. Germline-derived CDR1 and CDR2 are SGHAT and FQNNGV. V was cut by 4 bases and J by 0 bases, with 2 bases left in between. The CDR3 sequence is CASSSSTDTQYF. CDR3 nucleotides: TGTGCCAGCAGCTCTAGCACAGATACGCAGTATTTT. Complete variable domain (other parts from reference TRBV11-2 and TRBJ2-3): EAGVAQSPRYKIIEKRQSVAFWCNPISGHATLYWYQQILGQGPKLLIQFQNNGVVDDSQLPKDRFSAERLKGVDSTLKIQPAKLEDSAVYLCASSSSTDTQYFGPGTRLTVL.

The sample holds a few counts of this clone. The chain uses TRBV19 and TRBJ1-1; tentative D call: TRBD1 (5 bases). CDR3 length equals 13 residues. The V end was cut by 2 bases, the J end by 5 bases, with 9 bases between. The germline V gene encodes CDR1 LNHDA and CDR2 SQIVND (reference sequence). The chain's CDR3 is CASSIQGWTEAFF. CDR3 coding DNA: TGTGCCAGTAGTATACAGGGTTGGACTGAAGCTTTCTTT.

This chain connects TRBV7-2 to TRBJ1-3; possibly TRBD1 for D (6 bases). CDR1 is SGHTA and CDR2 is FQGNSA in the germline V gene. V gave up 1 base and J gave up 2 bases, with 6 bases separating them. The CDR3 contains 14 residues. CDR3: CASSLGGPGNTIYF. DNA for the CDR3: TGTGCCAGCAGCTTAGGGGGGCCTGGAAACACCATATATTTT.

The chain recombines TRBV18 with TRBJ1-3; D unresolved. V was clipped by 0 bases and J by 4 bases, with 10 bases between them. Per the germline V gene, CDR1 is KGHSH and CDR2 is LQKENI. The CDR3 is 15 residues long. This CDR3 is CASSPPQVQGNTIYF. CDR3 nucleotide sequence: TGTGCCAGCTCACCACCGCAGGTGCAAGGAAACACCATATATTTT.

A word on this clone: This sample also contains other DNA sequences that code for the same CDR3. The chain couples TRBV25-1 to TRBJ2-1, with D maybe TRBD2 (6 bases). Germline CDR1 MGHDK, CDR2 SYGVNS. V was shortened by 0 bases and J by 5 bases, with 11 bases between the two germline ends. The CDR3 consists of 15 residues. The CDR3 sequence: CASSEYGWTNNEQFF. Here the CDR3 DNA reads TGTGCCAGCAGTGAATACGGATGGACTAACAATGAGCAGTTCTTC.